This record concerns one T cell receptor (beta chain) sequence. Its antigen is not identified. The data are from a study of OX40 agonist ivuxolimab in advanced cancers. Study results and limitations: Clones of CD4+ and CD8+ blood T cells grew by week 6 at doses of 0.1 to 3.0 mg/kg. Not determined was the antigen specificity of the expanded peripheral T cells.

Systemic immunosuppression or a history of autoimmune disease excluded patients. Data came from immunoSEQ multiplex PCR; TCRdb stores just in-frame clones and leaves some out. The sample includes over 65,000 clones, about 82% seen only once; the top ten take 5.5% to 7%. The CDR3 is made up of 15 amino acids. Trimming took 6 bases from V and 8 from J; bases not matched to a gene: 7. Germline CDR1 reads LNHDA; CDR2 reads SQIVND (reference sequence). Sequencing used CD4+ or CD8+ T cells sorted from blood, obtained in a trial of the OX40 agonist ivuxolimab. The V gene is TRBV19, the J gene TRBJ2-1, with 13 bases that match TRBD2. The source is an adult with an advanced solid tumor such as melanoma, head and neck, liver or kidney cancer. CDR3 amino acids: CASSRTSGSFDEQFF. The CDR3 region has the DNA TGTGCCAGTAGCCGGACTAGCGGGAGTTTCGATGAGCAGTTCTTC.